The 19 T cell receptor beta chains below were found in one sample sequenced in a study of tumor and adjacent non-tumor tissue in lung cancer. RNA was extracted from bulk tissue without any cell sorting. The library came from three nested PCR rounds adapted from ARM-PCR protocols. Via MiXCR, TCRdb re-called the multiplex PCR reads, giving one row per CDR3 protein. This sample has some 120,000 distinct CDR3 sequences, with about 66% found just once. Sequenced: lung tumor tissue. These receptors all stem from a young man with non-small cell lung cancer.

Note on this clonotype: A much larger clonotype is one base distant, so this may be a read error. CDR3 nucleotides: TGCAGTGCTAGAGCTCCCCTTGGGACGGACTATGGCTGCACCTTC. This translates into CSARAPLGTDYGCTF. V usage is TRBV20-1 and J usage is TRBJ1-2, with D possibly being TRBD1 (5 bases). The germline gives CDR1 DFQATT, CDR2 SNEGSKA (reference sequence). CDR3 size: 15 residues.

Comment on this clonotype: This clone may be a read error of a much larger clone one base away. The CDR3 DNA is TGTGCCAGCAGCTCCCTGACGGGAGCTGGAAACACCATATATTTT. Its translation is CASSSLTGAGNTIYF. This sequence joins TRBV12-3 or TRBV12-4 and TRBJ1-3; D uncertain. The ends were cut back, 6 bases at V and 2 bases at J, with 14 bases in the middle. This CDR3 has 15 amino acids.

This clonotype was picked up many times. The J gene is TRBJ1-5, the V gene TRBV12-3 or TRBV12-4, with a tentative D call TRBD1 (6 bases). The CDR3 consists of 18 residues. V lost 3 bases to trimming and J lost 0 bases, with 18 bases between them. CDR3 bases: TGTGCCAGCAGTTTTAAAATTATCGGGACACCTAGCAATCAGCCCCAGCATTTT. Translated, it gives CASSFKIIGTPSNQPQHF.

The chain joins TRBV20-1 to TRBJ1-1; the D gene is possibly TRBD1 (5 bases). V was pared by 8 bases and J by 7 bases, with 17 bases between. Germline CDR1 reads DFQATT; CDR2 reads SNEGSKA (reference sequence). CDR3 size: 12 residues. The CDR3 DNA reads as TGCAGTACCCCTCTGGCAGGGAGTGAAGCTTTCTTT. Translation gives CSTPLAGSEAFF.

With regard to this clonotype: One end of the junction fails to match germline, which may point to a read error. The rearrangement links TRBV4-1 to TRBJ1-1; D not certain. Germline values: CDR1 MGHRA, CDR2 YSYEKL. This CDR3 is 13 amino acids long. CDR3 loop: CASSQGSVSEAFF. The CDR3 nucleotides are TGTGCCAGCAGCCAAGGCTCAGTTTCTGAAGCTTTCTTT.

As for this clonotype: It may be a read error: a sequence one base away is much more abundant. CDR3 amino acids: CASSFPRGLDYGYTF. DNA for the CDR3: TGTGCCAGCAGCTTCCCTCGGGGTTTGGACTATGGCTACACCTTC. V and J are TRBV28 and TRBJ1-2; D gene ambiguous. Deletions cut 6 bases from V and 3 bases from J, with 17 bases between. The CDR3 is 15 residues long. Germline V CDR1 and CDR2: MDHEN, SYDVKM.

A note on this clonotype: A read error is likely, as this CDR3 ends without the conserved phenylalanine or tryptophan. The limits of the CDR3 on the DNA are not certain, so only TCRdb's listed CDR3 is given. V usage is TRBV11-2 and J usage is TRBJ1-2; TRBD1, the table's D call, lacks a check against the DNA. The CDR3 has 15 amino acids, counting both end residues. CDR1 is SGHAT, CDR2 FQNNGV, per germline. The CDR3 loop reads CASSSRTGGLYGYTS.

With regard to this clonotype: A read error is likely, as this CDR3 ends without the conserved phenylalanine or tryptophan. The chain combines TRBV11-2 with TRBJ2-3; D gene uncertain. Near its end, the DNA agrees better with TRBJ1-5, so the J call may be wrong. The CDR3 runs 13 residues. In germline, CDR1 is SGHAT, CDR2 FQNNGV. The CDR3 coding sequence is TGTGCCACCAGCCGGACTAGCCCAGATACGCAGCATCTT. Protein product: CATSRTSPDTQHL.

With respect to this clonotype: An end of the junction does not agree with germline; a read error may underlie this. V gene TRBV4-3 combines with J gene TRBJ2-6, with TRBD1 as a possible D gene (5 bases). This CDR3 contains 15 residues. Germline V gene data show CDR1 as LGHNA and CDR2 as YSLEER. The CDR3 reads CASSRTPPGANILTF. CDR3 bases: TGCGCCAGCAGCCGCACACCCCCTGGGGCCAACATCCTGACTTTC.

In its sample, this clonotype was seen a few times. A much bigger clone sits one base away, suggesting this may be a read error. This chain connects TRBV29-1 to TRBJ1-1; D unclear. The CDR3 runs to 11 residues. Trimming took 4 bases from V and 3 from J, leaving 6 bases between them. Germline lookup yields CDR1 SQVTM and CDR2 ANQGSEA. CDR3 bases: TGCAGCGTTGGAACTTACACTGAAGCTTTCTTT. Translating it yields CSVGTYTEAFF.

In the case of this clonotype: A single base separates this from a much larger clone, so it may be a read error. The gene calls are TRBV4-3 and TRBJ2-6, with 8 bases matching TRBD1. CDR1 and CDR2 from the germline V gene are LGHNA and YSLEER. This CDR3 has 16 residues. The CDR3 DNA is TGCGCCAGCAGCCAAGATCAGGGGGCTGGGGCCAACCTCCTGACTTTC. Its protein product is CASSQDQGAGANLLTF.

Comments on this clonotype: Here the CDR3 omits its conserved ending phenylalanine or tryptophan, so a read error is the likely source. In nucleotides, the CDR3 is TGCAGTGCTAATCAGTGGACTAGCGGGAGCTCCTACAATGGGCAGTTCCTC. Its translation is CSANQWTSGSSYNGQFL. This chain connects TRBV20-1 to TRBJ2-1; TRBD2 matches at 13 bases. Germline CDR1 reads DFQATT; CDR2 reads SNEGSKA (reference sequence). This CDR3 is built from 17 residues.

Comment on this clonotype: A much larger clonotype is one base distant, so this may be a read error. V usage is TRBV4-1 and J usage is TRBJ2-3, with no clear D. The germline gives CDR1 MGHRA, CDR2 YSYEKL. CDR3 size: 15 residues. The CDR3 nucleotides are TGCGCCAGCAGCCAAGATCCCGTTAGCAAAGATACGCAGTATTTT. It is translated as CASSQDPVSKDTQYF.

This clonotype was picked up many times. V is TRBV6-5 and J is TRBJ2-3; TRBD1 matches 11 bases. Germline assignment: CDR1 MNHEY and CDR2 SVGAGI. The CDR3 spans 15 residues. V lost 8 bases to trimming and J lost 0 bases; unmatched junction nucleotides: 4. The CDR3 sequence: CASAGTGGSTDTQYF. CDR3 coding DNA: TGTGCCAGCGCTGGGACAGGGGGGAGCACAGATACGCAGTATTTT.

This clonotype showed up many times. V is TRBV12-3 or TRBV12-4 and J is TRBJ2-3, with no clear D. The ends were cut back, 4 bases at V and 7 bases at J, with 18 bases in the middle. This CDR3 has 15 amino acids. The CDR3 protein is CASSSSRVSSNTQYF. For the CDR3, the DNA is TGTGCCAGCAGTTCAAGTAGGGTGTCCTCTAATACGCAGTATTTT.

As regards this clonotype: This may arise from a read error, as a much more abundant clone is one base away. The chain is built from TRBV29-1 and TRBJ1-4; 7 bases agree with TRBD1. CDR1 is SQVTM and CDR2 is ANQGSEA in the germline V gene. The CDR3 spans 13 residues. V dropped 7 bases and J dropped 6; count of bases not matched to a gene: 8. CDR3 nucleotides: TGCAGCGGGGGACAGTGGAAACATGAAAAACTGTTTTTT. This sequence encodes CSGGQWKHEKLFF.

On this clonotype itself: A junction end diverges from the germline sequence, so it may reflect a read error. The rearrangement joins TRBV5-6 to TRBJ2-7, with a weak D call TRBD2 (5 bases). Germline V gene sequence: CDR1 SGHDT, CDR2 YYEEEE. The CDR3 covers 14 residues. The CDR3 spells CASSRPRGTYEQNF. The CDR3 nucleotides are TGTGCCAGCTCCCGCCCCCGGGGTACCTACGAGCAGAACTTC.

Of note for this clonotype: Given a much more abundant clone one base away, this may be a read error. Here the CDR3 omits its conserved ending phenylalanine or tryptophan, so a read error is the likely source. This rearrangement joins TRBV6-5 to TRBJ1-6; the D gene is possibly TRBD1 (5 bases). Germline CDR1 and CDR2: MNHEY and SVGAGI. Trimming took 4 bases from V and 9 from J, leaving 16 bases between them. The CDR3 extends over 15 amino acids. The CDR3: CASSSEGTEGSPLHL. For the CDR3, the DNA is TGTGCCAGCAGTTCCGAGGGGACGGAGGGTTCACCCCTCCACCTT.

For this clonotype: The junction shows a germline mismatch at one end, possibly a read error. This chain links TRBV5-4 with TRBJ2-1; unclear D gene. This CDR3 is built from 16 residues. In germline, CDR1 is SGHNT, CDR2 YYREEE (reference sequence). CDR3 sequence reads: CASSLGGMGSYNEQLF. CDR3 nucleotide sequence: TGTGCCAGCAGCTTGGGGGGAATGGGATCCTACAATGAGCAGTTATTC.